This paragraph covers one T cell receptor beta chain sequence. The antigen is undetermined. Per sample, at least 5 micrograms of total RNA were extracted. Then a second PCR, running about 7 to 11 cycles, was carried out with a sample-barcoded 5' primer and a J-beta primer mix. Each cDNA molecule received a tag from a template-switch adaptor that had 12 random nucleotides. TCRdb reanalysed the 5' RACE reads using MiXCR and keeps one entry per CDR3 protein. This sample carries around 900,000 distinct CDR3 sequences, roughly 47% of them seen once, and the ten largest clones take about 20%. The record originates from a study of blood T cells in healthy people across ages. V was clipped by 2 bases and J by 4 bases, with 7 bases between them. The CDR3 has 13 residues. Germline V gene sequence: CDR1 MDHEN, CDR2 SYDVKM. General observations from the study: The long-lived group displayed more naive CD4+ cells, plus higher diversity, than the aged donors did. TCR beta diversity per million T cells fell roughly linearly with age.

The chain employs TRBV28 and TRBJ2-3; D remains ambiguous. The source is a woman aged 55-70 years in good health. Specimen: blood. CDR3 DNA sequence: TGTGCCAGCAGTTTAGACACATCAGATACGCAGTATTTT. This translates into CASSLDTSDTQYF.